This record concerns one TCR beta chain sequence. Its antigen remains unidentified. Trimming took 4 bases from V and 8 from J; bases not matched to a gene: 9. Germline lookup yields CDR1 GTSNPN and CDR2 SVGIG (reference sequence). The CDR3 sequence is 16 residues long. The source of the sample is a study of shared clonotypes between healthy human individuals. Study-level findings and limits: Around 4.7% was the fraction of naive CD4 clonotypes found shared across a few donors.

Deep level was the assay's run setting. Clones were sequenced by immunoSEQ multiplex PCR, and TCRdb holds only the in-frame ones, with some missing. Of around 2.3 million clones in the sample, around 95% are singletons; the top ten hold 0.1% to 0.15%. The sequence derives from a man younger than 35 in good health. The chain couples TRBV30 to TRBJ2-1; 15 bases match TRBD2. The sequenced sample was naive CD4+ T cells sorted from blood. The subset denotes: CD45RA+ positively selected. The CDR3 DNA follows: TGTGCCTGGACCCCGGGACTAGCGGGAGGTATCGATGAGCAGTTCTTC. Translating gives CAWTPGLAGGIDEQFF.